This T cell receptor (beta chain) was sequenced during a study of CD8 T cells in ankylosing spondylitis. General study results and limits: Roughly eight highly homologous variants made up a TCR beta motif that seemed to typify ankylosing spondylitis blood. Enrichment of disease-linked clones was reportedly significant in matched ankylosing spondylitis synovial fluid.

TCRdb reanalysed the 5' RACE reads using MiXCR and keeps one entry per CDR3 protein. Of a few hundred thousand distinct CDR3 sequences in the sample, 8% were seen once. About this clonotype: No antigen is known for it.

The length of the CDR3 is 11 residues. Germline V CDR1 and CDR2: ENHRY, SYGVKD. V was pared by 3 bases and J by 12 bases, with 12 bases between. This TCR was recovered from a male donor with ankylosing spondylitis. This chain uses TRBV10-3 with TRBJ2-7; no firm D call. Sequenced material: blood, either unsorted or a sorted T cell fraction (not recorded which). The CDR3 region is CAISDSSSRYF. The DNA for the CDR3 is TGTGCCATCAGTGACTCTAGTTCCCGGTACTTC.